Here is one T cell receptor beta chain with its context. Libraries were prepared by immunoSEQ multiplex PCR; TCRdb keeps only in-frame clonotypes and omits some of them. Altogether under 400,000 clones are present, about 88% being singletons, with the ten largest covering about 0.94%. Participant-given clinical history determined each cohort assignment. These data come from a study of blood T cell repertoires in COVID-19. The CDR3 loop spans 15 amino acids. Looked up from germline, CDR1 is SGHRS and CDR2 is YFSETQ. V was pared by 4 bases and J by 5 bases, with 10 bases of the junction left unmatched. The chain couples TRBV5-1 to TRBJ2-5; the match to TRBD2 covers 8 bases. The material sequenced was PBMCs or T cells enriched from blood (not recorded which). The sequence came from a woman aged 25-40 years who had been exposed to COVID-19. The DNA of the CDR3 is TGCGCCAGCAGCGTTAGCGGGGAGGCTTGGGAGACCCAGTACTTC. Encoded protein: CASSVSGEAWETQYF.